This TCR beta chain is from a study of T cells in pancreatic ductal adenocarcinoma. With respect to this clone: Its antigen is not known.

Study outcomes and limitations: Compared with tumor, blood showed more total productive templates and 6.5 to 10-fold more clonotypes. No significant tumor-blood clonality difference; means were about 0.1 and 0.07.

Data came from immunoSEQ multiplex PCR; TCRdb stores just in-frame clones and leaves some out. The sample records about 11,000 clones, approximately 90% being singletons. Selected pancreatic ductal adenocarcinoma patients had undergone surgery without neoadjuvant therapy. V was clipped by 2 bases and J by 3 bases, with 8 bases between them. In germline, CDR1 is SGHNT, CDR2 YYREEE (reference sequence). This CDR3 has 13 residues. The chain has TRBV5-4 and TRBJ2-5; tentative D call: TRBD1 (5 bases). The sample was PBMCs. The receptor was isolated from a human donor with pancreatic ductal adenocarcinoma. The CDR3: CASSFQGEETQYF. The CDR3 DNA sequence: TGTGCCAGCAGCTTTCAAGGGGAAGAGACCCAGTACTTC. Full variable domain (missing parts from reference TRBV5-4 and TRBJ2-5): ETGVTQSPTHLIKTRGQQVTLRCSSQSGHNTVSWYQQALGQGPQFIFQYYREEENGRGNFPPRFSGLQFPNYSSELNVNALELDDSALYLCASSFQGEETQYFGPGTRLLVL.